This TCR beta chain stems from a study of cytomegalovirus exposure and HLA in healthy donors (dated 2017 in TCRdb). About the study as a whole: A later analysis indicated that the 120 or so validation repertoires were generated on the platform also employed for the 600 to 750 repertoires of the first cohort. The aim of the study was to test whether cataloging public T cell receptors could identify signatures of past pathogen exposure. High-throughput TCR immunosequencing, statistical association of individual TCRs with disease status, and machine learning were combined to predict cytomegalovirus infection status. A separate validation cohort of about 110 different subjects was used in addition to the approximately 700-subject first cohort.

Donors formed part of the validation cohort, which comprised 120 subjects and was distinct from the first cohort of fewer than 750 subjects. The library was produced with the immunoSEQ multiplex PCR assay. In the authors' own workflow: A statistical classification framework was built for diagnosing cytomegalovirus status from the catalog of TCR beta chain sequences. TCRdb mirrors the immuneACCESS table, restricted to in-frame sequences. Some clones are absent from its copies; in checked studies, under half trace to an unresolved V gene, and the reason for the others is unknown. The DNA gave D and trimming, while V, J and clone size come from that table. This sample comprises around 99,000 clones, about 88% of them detected only once. Roughly 2.2% of the sample goes to the ten largest clones. As concerns this clone: No cognate antigen has been identified for it. Base qualities are not at hand, and no much larger clone is one base apart.

The CDR3 has 14 amino acids, counting the end cysteine and phenylalanine. The retained sequence is limited to the CDR3, 42 bases, with the frame set at the first base. V ends up 5 bases short and J 5 bases short, with an unmatched junction base count of 6. CDR1 and CDR2 are drawn from the germline V gene: SGHTA, FQGTGA. Study-wide findings and limitations: Subsequent analysis determined that TCRs grouped into clusters in the first cohort also showed a tendency toward co-occurrence across the 120 or so validation repertoires, and 90% to 95% of cluster scores exceeded 0. In both the original and validation cohorts, the classifier was reported to diagnose cytomegalovirus status with high specificity and sensitivity. In vitro tests confirmed that a few of the cytomegalovirus-associated TCR beta chains recognize cytomegalovirus antigens. In the study, around 160 TCR beta chains were listed as associated with cytomegalovirus. It was suggested by the authors that the approach could potentially be generalized to other disease states and immunological phenotypes. All 120 or so repertoires were used to score co-occurrence in the validation cohort in a later analysis, because that analysis had no HLA typing for the cohort. Across donors, most TCR sequences were observed very rarely, whereas some public TCRs were present in many individuals.

The source material was PBMCs. The origin of this receptor is a woman aged 18-29 years in good health and CMV-seronegative. The chain is encoded by TRBV7-3 joined to TRBJ2-7; TRBD1 agrees with 10 junctional bases. The CDR3 here reads CASSRAGTGDEQYF. The DNA sequence is as follows: TGTGCCAGCAGCAGAGCCGGGACAGGGGACGAGCAGTACTTC.